What follows is one TCR beta chain and its context. What this receptor recognizes is not known. Base qualities were left out, and no much larger clone turns up one base away. The record originates from a study of blood T cells in healthy people across ages (dated by TCRdb to between 2014 and 2017). The study in broad terms: In model experiments, template switching captured roughly one uniquely barcoded TCR beta cDNA molecule for every two T cells. To track age-related changes in TCR beta repertoire diversity, the study relied on deep sequencing normalized with unique cDNA molecular identifiers. The donors were divided into four age groups: young (average around 16 years), middle-aged (about 40), aged (roughly 60) and long-lived (roughly 88). To avoid experimental bias, donors of different ages were randomly spread across the sequencing lanes. Using the same blood draw, the study looked at two additional independent replicas of 1 million unique cDNA reads for two donors, one aged 18 to 29 and the other aged 80 or older. General study outcomes and caveats: Compared with the aged group, the long-lived group had more naive CD4+ T cells, fewer expanded clones and increased TCR diversity, suggesting age selection. Observed TCR beta diversity per million T cells fell roughly linearly with age, and a significant reduction was already apparent by age around 39. Because donor CMV infection status was unknown, age-related changes in expanded clonotypes were potentially confounded. Because profiling used bulk unsorted PBMCs, naive and antigen-experienced compartments could not be compared conclusively. Estimates of total diversity based on one million sequenced T cells were considered lower bounds and underestimates. The percentage of naive T cells measured by flow cytometry correlated strongly with observed TCR beta diversity.

Preparation of the library involved 5' RACE. Data came from an Illumina HiSeq 2500. A second PCR of about 7 to 12 cycles was run with a J-beta primer mix and a sample-barcoded 5' primer. A unique molecular identifier was introduced onto each TCR beta cDNA molecule by a template-switch 5' adaptor carrying 12 random nucleotides. At least 3 million CDR3-containing paired-end reads were obtained from each sample. All of the RNA was converted into first-strand cDNA using the Mint cDNA synthesis kit, with a TRBC-specific oligonucleotide serving as the primer. Following uracil-DNA glycosylase treatment, all cDNA underwent a first 18-cycle PCR with the universal primers M1SS and BC2_uni_R. Under the source paper's analysis protocol: For normalization, 1 million high-quality reads were randomly selected from each sample, with every read carrying a distinct molecular identifier. Reads sharing molecular identifiers were discarded rather than binned into consensus sequences. CDR3 identification, clonotype clustering and error correction used MiTCR with a Q25 quality threshold and the strictest error-elimination algorithm. Lower-bound total TCR beta diversity was estimated with a nonparametric unseen species model using Euler transformation. The raw public reads went through TCRdb reprocessing: fastp at Q25, MiXCR clone calling, in-frame beta chains kept. Every entry covers one CDR3 protein and lists the most common genes and DNA from its rows. TCRdb's processing, not the authors', yielded these V and J calls. The sample table contains about 670,000 distinct CDR3 sequences; only one count was recorded for around 41% of them. The ten top clones hold 25% to 35% of the sample.

Systemically healthy Caucasian individuals from Russia, 35 to 50 in total and aged roughly 6 to 100 years, were included as donors. Each donor gave about 9.8 milliliters of peripheral blood, drawn into EDTA-treated Vacutainer tubes. PBMCs were isolated by Ficoll-Paque density-gradient centrifugation, with at least 7 million obtained per sample. Trizol reagent was used to extract total RNA from the PBMCs, yielding at least 5.5 micrograms per sample. Naive CD45RAhigh/CD27high T cell percentages were measured by flow cytometry on a PBMC aliquot from every donor. The germline V gene yields MNHEY for CDR1 and SVGEGT for CDR2. V and J are trimmed by 6 bases and 0 bases, and the gene matches miss 8 bases of the junction. From its cysteine to its phenylalanine, the CDR3 spans 15 amino acids. CDR3 DNA only is kept here, 45 bases in frame from base 1.

This receptor was obtained from a man at least 80 years old in good health. The specimen sequenced was blood. The chain joins TRBV6-2 or TRBV6-3 to TRBJ2-7; 7 junctional bases match TRBD1. For the CDR3, the sequence is CASSRTGPNSYEQYF. Here is the DNA: TGTGCCAGCAGCCGGACAGGCCCCAACTCCTACGAGCAGTACTTC.